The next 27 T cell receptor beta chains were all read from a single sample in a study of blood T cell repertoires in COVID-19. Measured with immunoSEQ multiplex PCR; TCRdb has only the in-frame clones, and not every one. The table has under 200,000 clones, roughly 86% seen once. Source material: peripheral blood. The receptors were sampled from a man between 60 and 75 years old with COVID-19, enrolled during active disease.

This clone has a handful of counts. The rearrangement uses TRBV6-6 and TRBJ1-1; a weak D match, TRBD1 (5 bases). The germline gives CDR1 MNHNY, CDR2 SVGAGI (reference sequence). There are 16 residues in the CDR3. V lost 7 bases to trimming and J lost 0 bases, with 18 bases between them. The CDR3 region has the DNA TGTGCCAGCAACGTAGGTAAATGGACACTGAACACTGAAGCTTTCTTT. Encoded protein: CASNVGKWTLNTEAFF.

The CDR3 DNA sequence: TGTGCCAGCAGTTACTCCAACAAGGGAGGTTCAGATACGCAGTATTTT. As protein: CASSYSNKGGSDTQYF. This chain connects TRBV6-6 to TRBJ2-3; TRBD2 is a possible D gene (6 bases). Germline CDR1 reads MNHNY; CDR2 reads SVGAGI (reference sequence). The V and J ends lost 0 bases and 4 bases respectively, with 14 bases between them. There are 16 residues in the CDR3.

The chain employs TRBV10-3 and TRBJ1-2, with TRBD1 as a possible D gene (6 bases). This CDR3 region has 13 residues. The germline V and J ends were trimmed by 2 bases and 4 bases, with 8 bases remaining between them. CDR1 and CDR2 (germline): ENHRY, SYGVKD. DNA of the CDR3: TGTGCCATCAGTGAGGGACAGCCCTATGGCTACACCTTC. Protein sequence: CAISEGQPYGYTF.

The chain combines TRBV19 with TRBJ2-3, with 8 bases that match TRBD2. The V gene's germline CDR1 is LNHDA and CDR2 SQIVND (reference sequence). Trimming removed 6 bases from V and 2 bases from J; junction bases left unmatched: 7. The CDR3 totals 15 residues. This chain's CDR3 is CASSPGLVPTDTQYF. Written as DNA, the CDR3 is TGTGCCAGTAGCCCGGGACTAGTGCCCACAGATACGCAGTATTTT.

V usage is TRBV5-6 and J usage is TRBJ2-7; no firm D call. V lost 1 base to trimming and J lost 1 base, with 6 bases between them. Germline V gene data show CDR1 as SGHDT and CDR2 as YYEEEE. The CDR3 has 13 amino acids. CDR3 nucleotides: TGTGCCAGCAGCTTGTTCCAGTCCTACGAGCAGTACTTC. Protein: CASSLFQSYEQYF.

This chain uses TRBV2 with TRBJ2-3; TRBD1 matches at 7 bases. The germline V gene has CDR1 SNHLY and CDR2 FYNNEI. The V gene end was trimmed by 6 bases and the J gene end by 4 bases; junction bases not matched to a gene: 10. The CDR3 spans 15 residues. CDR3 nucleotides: TGTGCCAGCAGCGCCGGCGAGACAGGGTCAGATACGCAGTATTTT. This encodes CASSAGETGSDTQYF.

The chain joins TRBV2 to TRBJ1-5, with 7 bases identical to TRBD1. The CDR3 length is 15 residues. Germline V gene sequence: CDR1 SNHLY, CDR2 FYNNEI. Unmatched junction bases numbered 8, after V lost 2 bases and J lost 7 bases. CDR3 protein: CASSEPGDSRQPQHF. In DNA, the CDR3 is TGTGCCAGCAGTGAACCCGGGGACAGTCGCCAGCCCCAGCATTTT.

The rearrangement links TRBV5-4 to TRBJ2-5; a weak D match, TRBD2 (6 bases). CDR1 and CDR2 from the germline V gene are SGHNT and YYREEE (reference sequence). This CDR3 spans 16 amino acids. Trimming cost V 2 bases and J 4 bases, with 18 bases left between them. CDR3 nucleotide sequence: TGTGCCAGCAGCTTTCCGGCGGGGACTCAGAGAGAGACCCAGTACTTC. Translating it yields CASSFPAGTQRETQYF.

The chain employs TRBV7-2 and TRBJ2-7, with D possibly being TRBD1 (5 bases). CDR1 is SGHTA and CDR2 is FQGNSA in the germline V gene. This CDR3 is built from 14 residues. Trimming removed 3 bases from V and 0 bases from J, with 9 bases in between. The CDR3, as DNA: TGTGCCAGCAGCTTGTGGCAGGGCTCCTACGAGCAGTACTTC. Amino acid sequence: CASSLWQGSYEQYF.

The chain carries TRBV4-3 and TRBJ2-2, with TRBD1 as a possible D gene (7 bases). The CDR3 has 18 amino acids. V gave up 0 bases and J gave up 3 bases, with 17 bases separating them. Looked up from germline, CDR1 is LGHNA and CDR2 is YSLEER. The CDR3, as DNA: TGCGCCAGCAGCCAAGACTTTCGTGGCAGGGGGGACACCGGGGAGCTGTTTTTT. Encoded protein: CASSQDFRGRGDTGELFF.

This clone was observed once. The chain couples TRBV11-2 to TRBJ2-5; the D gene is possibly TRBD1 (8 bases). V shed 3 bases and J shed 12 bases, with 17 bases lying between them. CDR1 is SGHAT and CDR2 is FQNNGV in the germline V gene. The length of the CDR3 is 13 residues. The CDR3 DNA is TGTGCCAGCAGCTTCCAACAGGGGGGGAAAGAGTACTTC. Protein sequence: CASSFQQGGKEYF.

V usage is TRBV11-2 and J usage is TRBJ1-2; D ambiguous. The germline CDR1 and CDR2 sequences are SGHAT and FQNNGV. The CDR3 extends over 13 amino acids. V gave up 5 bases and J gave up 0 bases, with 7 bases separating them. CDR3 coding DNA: TGTGCCAGCAGCCGCAGAACTAACTATGGCTACACCTTC. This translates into CASSRRTNYGYTF.

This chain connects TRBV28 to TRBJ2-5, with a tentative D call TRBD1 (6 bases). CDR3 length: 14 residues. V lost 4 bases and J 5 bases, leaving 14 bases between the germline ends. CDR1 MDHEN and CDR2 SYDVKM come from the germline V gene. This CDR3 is CASSSLTGTETQYF. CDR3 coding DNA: TGTGCCAGCAGTTCCCTAACAGGGACCGAGACCCAGTACTTC. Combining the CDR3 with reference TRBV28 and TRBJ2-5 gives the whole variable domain DVKVTQSSRYLVKRTGEKVFLECVQDMDHENMFWYRQDPGLGLRLIYFSYDVKMKEKGDIPEGYSVSREKKERFSLILESASTNQTSMYLCASSSLTGTETQYFGPGTRLLVL.

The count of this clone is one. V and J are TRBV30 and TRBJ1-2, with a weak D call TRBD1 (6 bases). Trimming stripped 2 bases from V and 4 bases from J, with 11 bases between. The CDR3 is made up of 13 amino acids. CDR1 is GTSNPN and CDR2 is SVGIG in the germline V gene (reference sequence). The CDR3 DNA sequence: TGTGCCTGGAGTCTAGGGGGTTCCTATGGCTACACCTTC. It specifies CAWSLGGSYGYTF.

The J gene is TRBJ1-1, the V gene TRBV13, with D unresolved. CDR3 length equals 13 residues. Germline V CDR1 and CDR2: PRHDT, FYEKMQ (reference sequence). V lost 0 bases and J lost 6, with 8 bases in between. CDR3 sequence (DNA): TGTGCCAGCAGCTTAGGCAGCGCGGCTGAAGCTTTCTTT. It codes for CASSLGSAAEAFF.

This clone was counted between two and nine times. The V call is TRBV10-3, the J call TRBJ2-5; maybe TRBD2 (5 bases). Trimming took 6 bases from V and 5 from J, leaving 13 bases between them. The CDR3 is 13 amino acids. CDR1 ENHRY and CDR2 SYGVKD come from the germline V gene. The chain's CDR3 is CAISAVARETQYF. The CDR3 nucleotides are TGTGCCATCAGCGCTGTAGCGAGGGAGACCCAGTACTTC.

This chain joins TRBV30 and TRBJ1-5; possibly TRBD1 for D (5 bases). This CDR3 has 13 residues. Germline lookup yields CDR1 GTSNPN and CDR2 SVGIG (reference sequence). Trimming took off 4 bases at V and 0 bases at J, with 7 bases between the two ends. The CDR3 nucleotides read TGTGCCTGGACGACAGATAGCAATCAGCCCCAGCATTTT. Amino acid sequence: CAWTTDSNQPQHF.

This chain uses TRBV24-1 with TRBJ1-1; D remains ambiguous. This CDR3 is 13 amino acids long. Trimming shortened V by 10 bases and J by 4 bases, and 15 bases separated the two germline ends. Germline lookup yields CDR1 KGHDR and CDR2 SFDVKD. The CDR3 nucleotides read TGTGCCACAGAAAGGAAGGGAGGCACTGAAGCTTTCTTT. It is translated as CATERKGGTEAFF.

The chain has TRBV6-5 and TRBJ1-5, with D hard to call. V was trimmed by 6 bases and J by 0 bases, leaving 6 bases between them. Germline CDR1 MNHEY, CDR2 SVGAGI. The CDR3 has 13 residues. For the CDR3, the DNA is TGTGCCAGCAGGAGGGATAGCAATCAGCCCCAGCATTTT. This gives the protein CASRRDSNQPQHF.

Here the CDR3 DNA reads TGTGCCAGCAGCTCGGGGACATACTCTGGAAACACCATATATTTT. It codes for CASSSGTYSGNTIYF. This chain links TRBV28 with TRBJ1-3, with D tentatively TRBD1 (6 bases). From germline, CDR1 is MDHEN and CDR2 SYDVKM. The CDR3 extends over 15 amino acids. Trimming stripped 6 bases from V and 0 bases from J, with 12 bases between.

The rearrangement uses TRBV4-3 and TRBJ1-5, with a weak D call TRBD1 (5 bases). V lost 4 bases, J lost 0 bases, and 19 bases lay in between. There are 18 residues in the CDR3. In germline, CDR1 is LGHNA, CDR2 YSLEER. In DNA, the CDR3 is TGCGCCAGCAGCCCCGAGGTGGCCGGGGGATATAGCAATCAGCCCCAGCATTTT. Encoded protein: CASSPEVAGGYSNQPQHF.

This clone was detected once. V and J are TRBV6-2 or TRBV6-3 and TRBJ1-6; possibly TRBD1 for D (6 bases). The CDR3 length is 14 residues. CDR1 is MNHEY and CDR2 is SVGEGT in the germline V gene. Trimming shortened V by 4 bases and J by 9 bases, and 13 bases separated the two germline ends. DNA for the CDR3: TGTGCCAGCAGTTTCACAGGGTGGAGTTCACCCCTCCACTTT. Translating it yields CASSFTGWSSPLHF.

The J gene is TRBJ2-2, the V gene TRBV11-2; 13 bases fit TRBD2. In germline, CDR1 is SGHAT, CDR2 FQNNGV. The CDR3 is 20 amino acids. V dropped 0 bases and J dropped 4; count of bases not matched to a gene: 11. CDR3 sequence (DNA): TGTGCCAGCAGCTTAGACGGGACTAGCGGGGACAGACGTGGCACCGGGGAGCTGTTTTTT. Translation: CASSLDGTSGDRRGTGELFF.

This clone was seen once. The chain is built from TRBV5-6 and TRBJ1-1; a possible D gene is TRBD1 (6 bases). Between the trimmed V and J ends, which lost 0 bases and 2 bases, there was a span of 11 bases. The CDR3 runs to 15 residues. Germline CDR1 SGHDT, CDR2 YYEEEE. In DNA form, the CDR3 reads TGTGCCAGCAGCTTGGTCGGCAGGGGCAACACTGAAGCTTTCTTT. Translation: CASSLVGRGNTEAFF.

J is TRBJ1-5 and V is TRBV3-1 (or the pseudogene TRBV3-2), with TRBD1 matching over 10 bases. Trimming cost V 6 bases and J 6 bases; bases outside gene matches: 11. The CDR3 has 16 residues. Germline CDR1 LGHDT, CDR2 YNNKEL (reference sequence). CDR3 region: CASSQFRDRGVQPQHF. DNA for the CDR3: TGTGCCAGCAGTCAATTCCGGGACAGGGGAGTTCAGCCCCAGCATTTT.

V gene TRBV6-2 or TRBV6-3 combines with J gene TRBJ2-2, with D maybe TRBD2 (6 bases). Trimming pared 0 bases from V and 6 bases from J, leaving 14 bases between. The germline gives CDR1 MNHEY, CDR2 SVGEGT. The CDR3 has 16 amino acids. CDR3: CASSYSLGSGAGELFF. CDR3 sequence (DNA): TGTGCCAGCAGTTACTCGTTGGGTAGCGGCGCCGGGGAGCTGTTTTTT.

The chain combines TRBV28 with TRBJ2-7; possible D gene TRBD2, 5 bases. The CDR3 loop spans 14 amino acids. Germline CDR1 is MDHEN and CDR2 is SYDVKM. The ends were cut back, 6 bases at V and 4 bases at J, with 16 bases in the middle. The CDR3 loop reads CASRLGIGIYEQYF. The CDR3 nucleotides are TGTGCCAGCAGGCTTGGTATCGGGATATACGAGCAGTACTTC.